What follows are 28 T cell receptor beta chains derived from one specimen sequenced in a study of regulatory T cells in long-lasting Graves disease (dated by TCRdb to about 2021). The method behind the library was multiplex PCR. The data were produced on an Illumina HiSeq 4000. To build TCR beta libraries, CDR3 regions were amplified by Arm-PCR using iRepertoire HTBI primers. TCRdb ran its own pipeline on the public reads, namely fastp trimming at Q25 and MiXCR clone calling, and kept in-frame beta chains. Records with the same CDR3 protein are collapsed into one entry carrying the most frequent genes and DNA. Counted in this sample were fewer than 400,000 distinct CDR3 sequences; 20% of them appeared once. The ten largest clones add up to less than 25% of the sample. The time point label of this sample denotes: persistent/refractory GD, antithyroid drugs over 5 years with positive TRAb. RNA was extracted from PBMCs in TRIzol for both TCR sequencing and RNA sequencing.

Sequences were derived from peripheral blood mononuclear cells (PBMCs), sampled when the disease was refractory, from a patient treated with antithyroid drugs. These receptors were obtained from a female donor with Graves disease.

This CDR3 reads CASTLGELVEQFF. CDR3 DNA sequence: TGTGCCAGCACCCTAGGGGAGCTGGTGGAGCAGTTCTTC. The chain carries TRBV6-2 or TRBV6-3 and TRBJ2-1; D possibly uses TRBD1 or TRBD2 (5 bases each). The CDR3 spans 13 residues. Germline assignment: CDR1 MNHEY and CDR2 SVGEGT. V was clipped by 7 bases and J by 10 bases, with 17 bases between them.

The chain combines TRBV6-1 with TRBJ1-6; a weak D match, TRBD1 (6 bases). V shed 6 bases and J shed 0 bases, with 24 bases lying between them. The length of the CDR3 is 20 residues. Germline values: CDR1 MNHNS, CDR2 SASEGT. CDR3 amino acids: CASSSPGGRRLSSYNSPLHF. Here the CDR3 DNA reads TGTGCCAGCAGCTCCCCGGGGGGGCGACGACTTAGCTCCTATAATTCACCCCTCCACTTT.

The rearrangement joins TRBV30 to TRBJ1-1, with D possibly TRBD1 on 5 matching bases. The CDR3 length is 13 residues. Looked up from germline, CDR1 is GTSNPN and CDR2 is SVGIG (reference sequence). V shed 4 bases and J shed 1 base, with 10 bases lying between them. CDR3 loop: CAWNPTANTEAFF. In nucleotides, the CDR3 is TGTGCCTGGAACCCGACAGCGAACACTGAAGCTTTCTTT.

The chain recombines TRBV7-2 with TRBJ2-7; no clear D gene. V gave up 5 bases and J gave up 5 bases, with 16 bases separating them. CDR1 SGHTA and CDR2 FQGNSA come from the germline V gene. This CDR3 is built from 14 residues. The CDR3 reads CASSVRYGSHEQYF. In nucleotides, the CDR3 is TGTGCCAGCAGCGTAAGATACGGGTCCCACGAGCAGTACTTC.

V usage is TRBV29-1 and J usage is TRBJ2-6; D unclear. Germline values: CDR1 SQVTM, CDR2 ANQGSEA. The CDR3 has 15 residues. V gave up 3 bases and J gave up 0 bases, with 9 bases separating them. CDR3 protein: CSVEPDNSGANVLTF. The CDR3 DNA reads TGCAGCGTTGAGCCAGATAACTCTGGGGCCAACGTCCTGACTTTC.

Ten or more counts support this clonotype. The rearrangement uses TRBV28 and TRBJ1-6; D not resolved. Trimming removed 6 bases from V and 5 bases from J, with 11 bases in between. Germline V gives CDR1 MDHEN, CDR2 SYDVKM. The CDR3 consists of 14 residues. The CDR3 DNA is TGTGCCAGCAGAGGAGTAAGGGATAATTCACCCCTCCACTTT. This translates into CASRGVRDNSPLHF.

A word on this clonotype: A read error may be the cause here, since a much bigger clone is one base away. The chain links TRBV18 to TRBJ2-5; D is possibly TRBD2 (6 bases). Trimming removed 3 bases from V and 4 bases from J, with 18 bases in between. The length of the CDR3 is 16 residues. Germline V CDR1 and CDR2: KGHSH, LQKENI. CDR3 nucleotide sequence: TGTGCCAGCTCACCGGGACGCCTGGGGGGAGGAGAGACCCAGTACTTC. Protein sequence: CASSPGRLGGGETQYF.

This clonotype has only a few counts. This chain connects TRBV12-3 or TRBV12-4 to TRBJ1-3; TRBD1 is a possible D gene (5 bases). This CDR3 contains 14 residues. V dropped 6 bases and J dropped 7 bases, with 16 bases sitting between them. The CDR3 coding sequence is TGTGCCAGCAGGATCGAGGAGGGGAAGAACACCATATATTTT. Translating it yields CASRIEEGKNTIYF.

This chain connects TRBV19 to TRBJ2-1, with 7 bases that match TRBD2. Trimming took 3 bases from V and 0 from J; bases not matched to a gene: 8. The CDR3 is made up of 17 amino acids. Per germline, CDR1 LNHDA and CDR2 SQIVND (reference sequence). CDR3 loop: CASSILSRENSYNEQFF. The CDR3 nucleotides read TGTGCCAGTAGTATTCTCTCGCGGGAGAACTCCTACAATGAGCAGTTCTTC.

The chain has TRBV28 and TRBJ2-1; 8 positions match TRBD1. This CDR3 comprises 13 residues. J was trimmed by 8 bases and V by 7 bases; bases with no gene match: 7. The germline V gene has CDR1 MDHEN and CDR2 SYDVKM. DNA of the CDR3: TGTGCCAGCAACCCAGGGGGCGGCGATGAGCAGTTCTTC. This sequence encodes CASNPGGGDEQFF.

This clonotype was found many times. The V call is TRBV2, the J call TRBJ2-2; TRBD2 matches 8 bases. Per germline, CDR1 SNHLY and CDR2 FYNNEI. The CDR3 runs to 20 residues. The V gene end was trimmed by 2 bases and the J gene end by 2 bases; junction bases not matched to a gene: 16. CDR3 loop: CASSEFLPGLGIGNTGELFF. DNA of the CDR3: TGTGCCAGCAGTGAATTTCTGCCGGGACTAGGGATAGGAAACACCGGGGAGCTGTTTTTT.

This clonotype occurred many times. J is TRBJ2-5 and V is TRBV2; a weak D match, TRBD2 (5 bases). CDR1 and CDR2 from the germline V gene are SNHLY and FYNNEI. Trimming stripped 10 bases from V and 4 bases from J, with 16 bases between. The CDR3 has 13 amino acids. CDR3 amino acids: CAIERGMGETQYF. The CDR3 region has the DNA TGTGCCATCGAACGGGGAATGGGAGAGACCCAGTACTTC.

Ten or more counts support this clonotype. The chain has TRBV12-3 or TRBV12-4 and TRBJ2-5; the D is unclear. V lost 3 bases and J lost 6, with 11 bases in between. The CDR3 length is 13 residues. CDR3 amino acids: CASSLGYSKTQYF. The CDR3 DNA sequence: TGTGCCAGCAGTTTGGGGTACTCGAAGACCCAGTACTTC.

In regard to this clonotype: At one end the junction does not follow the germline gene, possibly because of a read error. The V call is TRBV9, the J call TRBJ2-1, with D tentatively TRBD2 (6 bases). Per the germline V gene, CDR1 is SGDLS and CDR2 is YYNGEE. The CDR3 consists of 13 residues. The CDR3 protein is CASGVGGENEQFF. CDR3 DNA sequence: TGTGCCAGCGGCGTCGGGGGTGAAAATGAGCAGTTCTTC.

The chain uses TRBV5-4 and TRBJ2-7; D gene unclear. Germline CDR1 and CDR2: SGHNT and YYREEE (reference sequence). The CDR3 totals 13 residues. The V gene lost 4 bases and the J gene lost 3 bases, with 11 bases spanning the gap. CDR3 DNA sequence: TGTGCCAGCAGCCGCTTTGGAGTCTACGAGCAGTACTTC. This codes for CASSRFGVYEQYF.

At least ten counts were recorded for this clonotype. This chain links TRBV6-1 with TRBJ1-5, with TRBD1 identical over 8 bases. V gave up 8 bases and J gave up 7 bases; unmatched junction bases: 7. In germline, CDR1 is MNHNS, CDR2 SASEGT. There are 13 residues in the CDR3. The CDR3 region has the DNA TGTGCCAGCGGGAGGACAGGGTTCCAGCCCCAGCATTTT. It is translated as CASGRTGFQPQHF.

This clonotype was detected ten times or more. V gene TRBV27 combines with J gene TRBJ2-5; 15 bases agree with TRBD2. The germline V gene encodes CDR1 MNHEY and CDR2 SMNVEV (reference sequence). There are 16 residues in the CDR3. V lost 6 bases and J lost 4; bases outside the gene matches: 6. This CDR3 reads CASSPTGLAGGETQYF. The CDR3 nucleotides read TGTGCCAGCAGCCCTACGGGACTAGCGGGGGGAGAGACCCAGTACTTC.

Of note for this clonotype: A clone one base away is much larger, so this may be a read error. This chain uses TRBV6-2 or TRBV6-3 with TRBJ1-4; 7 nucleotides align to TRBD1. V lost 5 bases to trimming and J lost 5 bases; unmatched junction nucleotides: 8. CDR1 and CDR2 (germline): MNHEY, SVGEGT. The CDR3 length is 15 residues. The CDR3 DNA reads TGTGCCAGCAGTGGAGGGCAGGGGGTGAATGAAAAACTGTTTTTT. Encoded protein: CASSGGQGVNEKLFF.

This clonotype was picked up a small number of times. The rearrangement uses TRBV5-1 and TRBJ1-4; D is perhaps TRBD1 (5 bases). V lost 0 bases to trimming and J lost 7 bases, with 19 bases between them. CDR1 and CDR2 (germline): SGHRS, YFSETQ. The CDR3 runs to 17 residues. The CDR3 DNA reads TGCGCCAGCAGCTTGGACTCAAGGGGTTATATTGGTGAAAAACTGTTTTTT. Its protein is CASSLDSRGYIGEKLFF.

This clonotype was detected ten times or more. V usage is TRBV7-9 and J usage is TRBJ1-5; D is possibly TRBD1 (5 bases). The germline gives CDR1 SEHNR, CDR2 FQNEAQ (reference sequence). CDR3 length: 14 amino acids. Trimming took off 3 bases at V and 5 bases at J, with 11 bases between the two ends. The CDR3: CASSLAGLYQPQHF. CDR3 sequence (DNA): TGTGCCAGCAGCTTGGCAGGGCTTTATCAGCCCCAGCATTTT. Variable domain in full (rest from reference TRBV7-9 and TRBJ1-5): DTGVSQNPRHKITKRGQNVTFRCDPISEHNRLYWYRQTLGQGPEFLTYFQNEAQLEKSRLLSDRFSAERPKGSFSTLEIQRTEQGDSAMYLCASSLAGLYQPQHFGDGTRLSIL.

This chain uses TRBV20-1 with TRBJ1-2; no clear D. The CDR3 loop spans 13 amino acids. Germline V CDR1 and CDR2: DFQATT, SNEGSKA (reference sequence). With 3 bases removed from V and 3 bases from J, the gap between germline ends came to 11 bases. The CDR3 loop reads CSASRYADYGYTF. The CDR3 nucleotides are TGCAGTGCTAGCCGGTATGCGGACTATGGCTACACCTTC.

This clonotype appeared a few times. DNA of the CDR3: TGTGCCAGCAGTTTATCCTTGACAGGGACCTCCTACGAGCAGTACTTC. Amino acids: CASSLSLTGTSYEQYF. The gene calls are TRBV27 and TRBJ2-7; 7 bases align to TRBD1. Germline V gene lookup returns CDR1 MNHEY and CDR2 SMNVEV (reference sequence). Trimming removed 0 bases from V and 0 bases from J; junction bases left unmatched: 5. There are 16 residues in the CDR3.

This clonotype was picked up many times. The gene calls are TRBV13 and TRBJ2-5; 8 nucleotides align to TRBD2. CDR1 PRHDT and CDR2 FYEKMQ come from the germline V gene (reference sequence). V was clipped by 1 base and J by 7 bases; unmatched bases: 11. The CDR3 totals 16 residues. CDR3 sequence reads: CASSLVSSGVPRTQYF. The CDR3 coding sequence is TGTGCCAGCAGCTTAGTTAGTAGCGGGGTCCCTCGGACCCAGTACTTC.

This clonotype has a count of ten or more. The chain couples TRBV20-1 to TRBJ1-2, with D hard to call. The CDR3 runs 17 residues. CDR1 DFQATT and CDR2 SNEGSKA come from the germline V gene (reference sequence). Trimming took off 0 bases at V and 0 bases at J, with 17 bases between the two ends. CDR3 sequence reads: CSARDQKRREANYGYTF. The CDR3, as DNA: TGCAGTGCTAGAGATCAAAAAAGGCGGGAAGCTAACTATGGCTACACCTTC.

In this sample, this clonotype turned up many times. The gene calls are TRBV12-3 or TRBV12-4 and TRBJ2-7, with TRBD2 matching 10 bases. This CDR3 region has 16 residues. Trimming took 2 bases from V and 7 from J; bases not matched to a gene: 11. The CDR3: CASSLPLSSGSREQYF. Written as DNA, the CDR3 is TGTGCCAGCAGTTTACCCCTGTCTAGCGGGAGTCGGGAGCAGTACTTC.

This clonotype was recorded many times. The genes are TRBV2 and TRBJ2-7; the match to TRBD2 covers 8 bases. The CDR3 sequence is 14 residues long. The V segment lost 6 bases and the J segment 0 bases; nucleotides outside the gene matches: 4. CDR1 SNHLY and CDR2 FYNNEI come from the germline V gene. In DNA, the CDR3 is TGTGCCAGCAGAAAGCGGGAGACCTCCTACGAGCAGTACTTC. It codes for CASRKRETSYEQYF.

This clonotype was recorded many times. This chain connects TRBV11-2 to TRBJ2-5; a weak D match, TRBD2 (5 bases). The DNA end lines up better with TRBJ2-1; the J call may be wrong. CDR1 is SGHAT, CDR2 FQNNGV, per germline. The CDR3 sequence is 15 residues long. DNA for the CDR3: TGTGCCAGCAGCTTAGTCCCGGACTCAATTAATGAGCAGTTCTTC. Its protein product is CASSLVPDSINEQFF.

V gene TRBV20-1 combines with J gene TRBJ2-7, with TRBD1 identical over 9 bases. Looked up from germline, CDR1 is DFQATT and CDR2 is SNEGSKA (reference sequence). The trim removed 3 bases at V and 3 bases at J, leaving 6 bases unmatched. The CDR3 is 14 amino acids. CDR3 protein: CSARSRDRDYEQYF. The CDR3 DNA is TGCAGTGCTAGGTCCCGGGACAGGGACTACGAGCAGTACTTC.